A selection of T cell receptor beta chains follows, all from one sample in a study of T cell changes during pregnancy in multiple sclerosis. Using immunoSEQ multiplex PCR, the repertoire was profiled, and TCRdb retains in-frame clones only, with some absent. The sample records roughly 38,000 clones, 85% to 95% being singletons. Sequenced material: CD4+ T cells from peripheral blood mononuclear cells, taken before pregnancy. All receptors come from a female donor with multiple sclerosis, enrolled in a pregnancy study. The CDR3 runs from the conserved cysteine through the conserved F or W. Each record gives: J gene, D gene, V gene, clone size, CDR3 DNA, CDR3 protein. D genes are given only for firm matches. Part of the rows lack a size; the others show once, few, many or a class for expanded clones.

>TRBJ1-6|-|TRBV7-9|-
TGTGCCAGCAGATCTAGGGGCAGAGATAATTCACCCCTCCACTTT
CASRSRGRDNSPLHF
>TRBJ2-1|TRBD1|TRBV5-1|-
TGCGCCAGCAGCTTGGACAACGGACAGGTAGATGAGCAGTTCTTC
CASSLDNGQVDEQFF
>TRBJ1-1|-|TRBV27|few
TGTGCCAGCAGTCCTCAAAAACCGACAGCGAACACTGAAGCTTTCTTT
CASSPQKPTANTEAFF
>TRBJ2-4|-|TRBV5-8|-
TGTGCCAGCAGTTACAGGGCCCCCGGGGTAAACATTCAGTACTTC
CASSYRAPGVNIQYF
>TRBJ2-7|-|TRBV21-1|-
TGTGCCAGCAGCAAAGAGGGGACTCGGCCGACGAGCGGGAGTCGGTACGAGCAGTACTTC
CASSKEGTRPTSGSRYEQYF
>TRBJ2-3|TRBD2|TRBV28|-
TGTGCCAGCAAGGTTAGCGGGAGCACAGATACGCAGTATTTT
CASKVSGSTDTQYF
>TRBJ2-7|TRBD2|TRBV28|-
TGTGCCAGCAGTTCCCGCGGGGGGTCCTACGAGCAGTACTTC
CASSSRGGSYEQYF
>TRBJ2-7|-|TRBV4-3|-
TGCGCCAGCAGCCAAATAGCGACAGGAAGATACGAGCAGTACTTC
CASSQIATGRYEQYF
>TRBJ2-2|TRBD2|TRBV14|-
TGTGCCAGCATCAGGGTGATAGCGGGAGCGTACACCGGGGAGCTGTTTTTT
CASIRVIAGAYTGELFF
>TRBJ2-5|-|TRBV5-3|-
TGTGCCAGAAGCTTGGGACAGAGGGAGACCCAGTACTTC
CARSLGQRETQYF
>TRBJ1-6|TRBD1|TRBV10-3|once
TGTGCCATCAGTGCTGACACAGGGGGCAATTCACCCCTCCACTTT
CAISADTGGNSPLHF
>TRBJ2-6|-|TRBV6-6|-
TGTGCCAGCAGTTACGGCGGGGCCGGGGCCAACGTCCTGACTTTC
CASSYGGAGANVLTF
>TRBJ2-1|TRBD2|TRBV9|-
TGTGCCAGCAGCGTCGGGACTAGCGGGAGCGTGCAGTTCTTC
CASSVGTSGSVQFF
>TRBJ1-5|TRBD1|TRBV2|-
TGTGCCAGCAGTCCGGGACAGGGAGGTCAGCCCCAGCATTTT
CASSPGQGGQPQHF
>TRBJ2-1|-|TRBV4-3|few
TGCGCCAGCAGCCAAGCTAATGAGCAGTTCTTC
CASSQANEQFF
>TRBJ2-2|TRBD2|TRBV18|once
TGTGCCAGCTCACCACCGTGGAGCGGGAAAACCGGGGAGCTGTTTTTT
CASSPPWSGKTGELFF
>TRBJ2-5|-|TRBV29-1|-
TGCAGCACGGACAGTCCCCAAGAGACCCAGTACTTC
CSTDSPQETQYF
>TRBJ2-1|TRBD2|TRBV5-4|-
TGTGCCAGCAGCGCTGGGCCAGTAGCGGGAGTAGGGATTGGAGAGCAGTTCTTC
CASSAGPVAGVGIGEQFF
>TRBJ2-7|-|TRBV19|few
TGTGCCAGTAGTATAGAAGACAGCTACGAGCAGTACTTC
CASSIEDSYEQYF
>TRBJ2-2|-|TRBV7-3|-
TGTGCCAGCAGCCAAGGACTCGGGGAGCTGTTTTTT
CASSQGLGELFF
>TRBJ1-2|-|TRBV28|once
TGTGCCAGCAGCCGCCTCGTCGCCCGCGGAAACTATGGCTACACCTTC
CASSRLVARGNYGYTF
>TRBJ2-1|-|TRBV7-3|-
TGTGCCAGCAGCTTATTACCCTCTCCCAACGCCAAGCGGGTAAATGAGCAGTTCTTC
CASSLLPSPNAKRVNEQFF
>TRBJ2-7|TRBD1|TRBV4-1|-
TGCGCCAGCAGCCACAGGACAGGGAAGTTCTACGAGCAGTACTTC
CASSHRTGKFYEQYF
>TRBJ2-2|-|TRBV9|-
TGTGCCAGCAGCCCCCGAAGAGCCGGGGAGCTGTTTTTT
CASSPRRAGELFF
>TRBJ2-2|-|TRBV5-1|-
TGCGCCAGCAGCTTGGATACAGGATTAACCGGGGAGCTGTTTTTT
CASSLDTGLTGELFF
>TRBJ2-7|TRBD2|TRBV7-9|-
TGTGCCAGCAGCTTACGGACTAGCGGGAGAACGGTTGTGAGAGAGCAGTACTTC
CASSLRTSGRTVVREQYF
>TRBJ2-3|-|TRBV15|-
TGTGCCACCAGCCCGGGACACACGAGAGGGGATACGCAGTATTTT
CATSPGHTRGDTQYF
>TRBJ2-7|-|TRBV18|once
TGTGCCAGCTCACAGGAGTCCTACGAGCAGTACTTC
CASSQESYEQYF
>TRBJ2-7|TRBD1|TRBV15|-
TGTGCCACCAGCAGAGATTTCCGGGACAGTCGCTACGAGCAGTACTTC
CATSRDFRDSRYEQYF
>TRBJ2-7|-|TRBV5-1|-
TGCGCCAGCGCAACAGGCGGACGCTACGAGCAGTACTTC
CASATGGRYEQYF
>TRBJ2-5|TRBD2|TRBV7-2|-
TGTGCCAGCAGCTTTTTTCGACTAGCGGGGGGGTGGGCCCAGTACTTC
CASSFFRLAGGWAQYF
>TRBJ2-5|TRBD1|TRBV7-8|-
TGTGCCAGCAGCCAGCCCGGGACAGGTGAAGAGACCCAGTACTTC
CASSQPGTGEETQYF
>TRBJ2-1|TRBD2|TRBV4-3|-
TGCGCCAGCAGCCAAGATTCGGGAGGATTCAATGAGCAGTTCTTC
CASSQDSGGFNEQFF
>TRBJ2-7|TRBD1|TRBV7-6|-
TGTGCCAGCAGCCGGGACAGGGACTACGAGCAGTACTTC
CASSRDRDYEQYF
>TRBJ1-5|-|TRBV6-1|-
TGTGCCAGCAGTGTGATAATTGGGCTAACTAGCAATCAGCCCCAGCATTTT
CASSVIIGLTSNQPQHF
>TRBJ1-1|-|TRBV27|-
TGTGCCAGCAGTTTTGGAACCCAGGGGCGAGCTTTCTTT
CASSFGTQGRAFF
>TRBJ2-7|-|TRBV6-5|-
TGTGCCAGCAGCCTAGGAGGCAGCCTTAAGGAGCAGTACTTC
CASSLGGSLKEQYF
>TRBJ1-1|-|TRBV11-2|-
TGTGCCAGCAGGCTTGGCCCTCAGATGGAAGCTTTCTTT
CASRLGPQMEAFF
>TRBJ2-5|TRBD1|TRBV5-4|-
TGTGCCAGCAGCTTATCGGGACAGGGACCAACCCAGTACTTC
CASSLSGQGPTQYF
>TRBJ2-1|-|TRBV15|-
TGTGCCACCAGCAGATTCTCGGGTCGGGAGAATGAGCAGTTCTTC
CATSRFSGRENEQFF
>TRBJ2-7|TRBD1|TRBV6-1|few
TGTGCCAGCGTAATAGTAGACAGGGGGCCCTACGAGCAGTACTTC
CASVIVDRGPYEQYF
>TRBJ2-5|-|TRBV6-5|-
TGTGCCAGCAGTTTGTCACAGGGTCCCCTCCAAGAGACCCAGTACTTC
CASSLSQGPLQETQYF
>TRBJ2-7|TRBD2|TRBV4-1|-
TGCGCCAGCAGGAGACTAGCGGGAGCCAACGAGCAGTACTTC
CASRRLAGANEQYF
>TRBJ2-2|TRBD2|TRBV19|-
TGTGCCAGTGGGCCGGGACTATACACCGGGGAGCTGTTTTTT
CASGPGLYTGELFF
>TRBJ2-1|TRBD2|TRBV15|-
TGTGCCACCAGGAACCTCGCTAGCGGTCACTACAATGAGCAGTTCTTC
CATRNLASGHYNEQFF
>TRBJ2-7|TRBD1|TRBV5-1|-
TGCGCCAGCAGCTCAGGGACAGGGGGGATGTACGAGCAGTACTTC
CASSSGTGGMYEQYF
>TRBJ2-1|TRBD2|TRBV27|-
TGTGCCAGCAGTTTATCGTGGGCTAGCGGGAGGAATGAGCAGTTCTTC
CASSLSWASGRNEQFF
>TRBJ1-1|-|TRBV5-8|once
TGTGCCAGCAGCTCTTCAGAGTTTCCAGGGACTGAAGCTTTCTTT
CASSSSEFPGTEAFF
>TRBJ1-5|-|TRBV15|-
TGTGCCACCAGCTTAGAGGTGAGTCAGCCCCAGCATTTT
CATSLEVSQPQHF
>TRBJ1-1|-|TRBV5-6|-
TGTGCCAGCAGCTTGGGATTGTGGAGAGTCATGAACACTGAAGCTTTCTTT
CASSLGLWRVMNTEAFF
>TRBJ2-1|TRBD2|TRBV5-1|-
TGCGCCAGCAGCTCTCGACCACGGTCGGGGTTAGGACTAGCGTACAATGAGCAGTTCTTC
CASSSRPRSGLGLAYNEQFF
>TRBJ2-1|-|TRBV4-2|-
TGTGCCAGCAGCCAAGATGTCGGACTAGAGCAGTTCTTC
CASSQDVGLEQFF
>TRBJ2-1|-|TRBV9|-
TGTGCCAGCAGCGTAGGCTCAGGGTGGTCCTACAATGAGCAGTTCTTC
CASSVGSGWSYNEQFF
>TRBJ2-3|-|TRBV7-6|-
TGTGCCAGCAGCCTAGACAATGGAGATACGCAGTATTTT
CASSLDNGDTQYF
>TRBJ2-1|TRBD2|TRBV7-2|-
TGTGCCAGCAGTTTAGCGGGAGGGAACTACAATGAGCAGTTCTTC
CASSLAGGNYNEQFF
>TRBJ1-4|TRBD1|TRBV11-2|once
TGTGCCAGCAGCCCCGGCGACCGACAGGGTGATAATGAAAAACTGTTTTTT
CASSPGDRQGDNEKLFF
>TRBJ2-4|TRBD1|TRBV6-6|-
TGTGCCAGCAGAGACCGACAGGGGCTAGCCAAAAACATTCAGTACTTC
CASRDRQGLAKNIQYF
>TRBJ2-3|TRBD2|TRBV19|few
TGTGCCAGTAGTATAGGGGGGGGGACAGATACGCAGTATTTT
CASSIGGGTDTQYF
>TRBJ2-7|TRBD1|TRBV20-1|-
TGCAGTGCTACCGACAGGGGCGAGCAGTACTTC
CSATDRGEQYF
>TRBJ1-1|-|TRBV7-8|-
TGTGCCAGCAGCTCTGCCTTACGGGGGAGGAACACTGAAGCTTTCTTT
CASSSALRGRNTEAFF